This record covers a single TCR beta chain. What it binds is not known. This record belongs to a study of T cell responses to AZD1222 COVID-19 vaccine. J gave up 4 bases and V 5 bases, and 4 bases lay outside the gene matches. The CDR3 contains 14 residues. Germline loops: CDR1 LGHNT, CDR2 FRNRAP. Study findings and constraints: Vaccine-related CD4 TCRs covered spike, predominating at 160-218 and 743-854. The study reported that nearly half of spike-specific TCRs target unmutated variant regions. Spike-specific TCR breadth and depth rose after two AZD1222 doses.

Measured with immunoSEQ multiplex PCR; TCRdb has only the in-frame clones, and not every one. The sample lists 200,000 to 250,000 clones, around 94% occurring once. The sample was peripheral blood, taken 28 days after the second dose of the MenACWY control vaccine. The clonotype originates from an adult who received the MenACWY meningococcal vaccine as a control. The chain recombines TRBV12-5 with TRBJ2-2; 7 bases line up with TRBD1. The CDR3 is CASGLQGRTGELFF. The CDR3 region has the DNA TGTGCTAGTGGTCTACAGGGGCGCACCGGGGAGCTGTTTTTT. The full variable domain, with the rest looked up from reference TRBV12-5 and TRBJ2-2, is DARVTQTPRHKVTEMGQEVTMRCQPILGHNTVFWYRQTMMQGLELLAYFRNRAPLDDSGMPKDRFSAEMPDATLATLKIQPSEPRDSAVYFCASGLQGRTGELFFGEGSRLTVL.